This T cell receptor beta chain was recorded in a study of blood T cell repertoires in COVID-19. At the level of the study: The United States, Italy and Spain supplied acute and convalescent COVID-19 samples.

Measured with immunoSEQ multiplex PCR; TCRdb has only the in-frame clones, and not every one. The sample records 80,000 to 95,000 clones, 85% being singletons. The sequence was collected from a woman between 70 and 85 years old with acute or convalescent COVID-19. The sample taken for sequencing was peripheral blood.

The chain's CDR3 is CASSPVAGGPTDTQYF. In DNA form, the CDR3 reads TGTGCCAGCAGCCCGGTAGCGGGGGGGCCCACAGATACGCAGTATTTT. J is TRBJ2-3 and V is TRBV7-7, with 11 bases matching TRBD2. The CDR3 consists of 16 residues. The germline gives CDR1 SSHAT, CDR2 FNYEAQ (reference sequence). Trimming at V came to 5 bases and at J to 2 bases, leaving 6 bases not matched to a gene.